The clone carrying this T cell receptor (beta chain) turned up a few times. Its target is unknown. This CDR3 spans 12 amino acids. Germline V gene sequence: CDR1 DFQATT, CDR2 SNEGSKA (reference sequence). V dropped 6 bases and J dropped 6 bases, with 11 bases sitting between them. Via MiXCR, TCRdb re-called the 5' RACE reads, giving one row per CDR3 protein. Of 1.5 million to 2 million distinct CDR3 sequences listed, less than 40% are singletons. The data belong to a study of identical twins. Study conclusions and caveats: Diverse VJ usage suggested most zero-insertion clonotypes were not invariant T cells.

Source material: cord blood. The origin of this receptor is a newborn girl in good health. The J gene is TRBJ1-4, the V gene TRBV20-1, with D possibly being TRBD1 (5 bases). CDR3 in amino acids: CSAQGTHEKLFF. The DNA for the CDR3 is TGCAGTGCCCAGGGTACCCATGAAAAACTGTTTTTT.